The rows below give T cell receptor beta chains drawn from one sample of a study of OX40 agonist ivuxolimab in advanced cancers. Measured with immunoSEQ multiplex PCR; TCRdb has only the in-frame clones, and not every one. The table records roughly 80,000 clones, approximately 79% of them present only once. Sequencing used CD4+ or CD8+ T cells sorted from blood, obtained in a trial of the OX40 agonist ivuxolimab. The receptors were sampled from an adult with an advanced solid tumor such as melanoma, head and neck, liver or kidney cancer. CDR3s include the opening cysteine and the closing phenylalanine or tryptophan. Fields, in order: J gene, D gene, V gene, clone size, CDR3 protein, CDR3 DNA. A D gene is named only where the DNA matches it firmly. For some rows the clone size is stated as once, few or many, or as a class when expanded; others skip it.

TRBJ2-3	TRBD2	TRBV28	-	CASRNGGATDTQYF	TGTGCCAGCAGGAACGGGGGGGCCACAGATACGCAGTATTTT
TRBJ2-5	TRBD2	TRBV9	-	CASSVGGGKEETQYF	TGTGCCAGCAGCGTAGGCGGGGGGAAGGAAGAGACCCAGTACTTC
TRBJ1-6	-	TRBV18	few	CASSPDRSNSPLHF	TGTGCCAGCTCCCCGGACAGAAGTAATTCACCCCTCCACTTT
TRBJ1-4	-	TRBV29-1	-	CSVGLLDRFNEKLFF	TGCAGCGTTGGCTTGCTCGACAGGTTTAATGAAAAACTGTTTTTT
TRBJ2-7	-	TRBV5-1	-	CASSGITSSYEQYF	TGCGCCAGCAGCGGGATAACAAGCTCCTACGAGCAGTACTTC
TRBJ1-1	TRBD1	TRBV30	-	CAWNSGGGLIAFF	TGTGCCTGGAATTCGGGAGGGGGCTTGATCGCTTTCTTT
TRBJ2-3	-	TRBV4-3	-	CASSQEASSPDTQYF	TGCGCCAGCAGCCAAGAGGCTAGTTCCCCAGATACGCAGTATTTT
TRBJ2-1	-	TRBV5-1	-	CASSGKGGSAYNEQFF	TGCGCCAGCAGCGGGAAGGGGGGGAGTGCCTACAATGAGCAGTTCTTC
TRBJ2-5	TRBD1	TRBV29-1	-	CSVGTGAETQYF	TGCAGCGTCGGGACAGGGGCAGAGACCCAGTACTTC
TRBJ2-6	-	TRBV5-4	-	CASSLVTLGLSGANVLTF	TGTGCCAGCAGCTTGGTCACTTTAGGACTGTCTGGGGCCAACGTCCTGACTTTC
TRBJ1-5	TRBD1	TRBV27	-	CASGRSGQGNQPQHF	TGTGCCAGCGGTCGAAGTGGACAGGGCAATCAGCCCCAGCATTTT
TRBJ1-4	TRBD1	TRBV7-9	-	CASSPDRGTPGGIEKLFF	TGTGCCAGCAGCCCGGACAGGGGGACACCTGGGGGGATTGAAAAACTGTTTTTT
TRBJ2-2	-	TRBV11-2	-	CASRYTGQELFF	TGTGCCAGCAGGTACACAGGTCAAGAGCTGTTTTTT
TRBJ1-1	TRBD1	TRBV7-9	once	CASSLSYRGEEAFF	TGTGCCAGCAGCCTTTCTTACAGGGGCGAAGAAGCTTTCTTT
TRBJ1-2	TRBD1	TRBV28	-	CASSLYTGGDGYTF	TGTGCCAGCAGTTTATATACAGGGGGGGATGGCTACACCTTC
TRBJ1-1	-	TRBV5-1	-	CASSLGENTEAFF	TGCGCCAGCAGCTTGGGGGAAAACACTGAAGCTTTCTTT